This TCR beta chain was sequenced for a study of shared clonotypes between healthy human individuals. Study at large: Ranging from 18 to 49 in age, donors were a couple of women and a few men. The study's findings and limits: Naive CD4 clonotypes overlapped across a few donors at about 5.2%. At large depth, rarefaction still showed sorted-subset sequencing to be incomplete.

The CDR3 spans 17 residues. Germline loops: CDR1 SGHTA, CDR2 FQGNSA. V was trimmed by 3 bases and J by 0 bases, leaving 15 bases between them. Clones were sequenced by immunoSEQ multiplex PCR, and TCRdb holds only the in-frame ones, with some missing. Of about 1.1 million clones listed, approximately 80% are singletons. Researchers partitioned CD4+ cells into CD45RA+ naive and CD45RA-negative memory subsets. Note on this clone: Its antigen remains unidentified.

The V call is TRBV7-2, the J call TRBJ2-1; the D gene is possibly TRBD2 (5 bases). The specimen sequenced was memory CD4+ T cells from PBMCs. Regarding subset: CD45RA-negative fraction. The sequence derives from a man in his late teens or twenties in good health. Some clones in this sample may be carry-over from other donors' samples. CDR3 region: CASSLRGPYSSYNEQFF. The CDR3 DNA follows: TGTGCCAGCAGCTTGAGAGGGCCTTACAGCTCCTACAATGAGCAGTTCTTC.